These 10 T cell receptor beta chains share one sample of origin, sequenced in a study of blood T cell repertoires in COVID-19. The table came from immunoSEQ multiplex PCR; TCRdb's copy has only in-frame clones and leaves some out. In the table there are more than 90,000 clones, about 85% of which are singletons. Material for sequencing was peripheral blood. The receptors derive from a man aged 35-49 years with acute or convalescent COVID-19.

This rearrangement joins TRBV10-3 to TRBJ2-2, with 8 bases identical to TRBD2. This CDR3 is 16 amino acids long. V dropped 8 bases and J dropped 7; count of bases not matched to a gene: 15. Germline CDR1 ENHRY, CDR2 SYGVKD. The CDR3 DNA follows: TGTGCCATCGGGATGAGCGGGGGCCGGTCAGGCGGGGAGCTGTTTTTT. Residues: CAIGMSGGRSGGELFF.

The chain is built from TRBV7-2 and TRBJ2-3; possible D gene TRBD1, 5 bases. The V gene's germline CDR1 is SGHTA and CDR2 FQGNSA. The CDR3 loop spans 15 amino acids. V was clipped by 0 bases and J by 6 bases, with 13 bases between them. The CDR3 DNA sequence: TGTGCCAGCAGCTTAGCCACAGCATGGGGCGATACGCAGTATTTT. It yields the protein CASSLATAWGDTQYF. Drawing the rest from reference TRBV7-2 and TRBJ2-3, the complete variable domain is GAGVSQSPSNKVTEKGKDVELRCDPISGHTALYWYRQSLGQGLEFLIYFQGNSAPDKSGLPSDRFSAERTGGSVSTLTIQRTQQEDSAVYLCASSLATAWGDTQYFGPGTRLTVL.

This clone showed up just a few times. J is TRBJ2-1 and V is TRBV13; 13 bases fit TRBD2. This CDR3 spans 15 amino acids. Germline CDR1 PRHDT, CDR2 FYEKMQ (reference sequence). Germline trimming cut 6 bases from V and 9 bases from J; bases unmatched to any gene: 8. The CDR3 sequence: CASRRTSGSLREQFF. The CDR3 nucleotides read TGTGCCAGCAGACGGACTAGCGGGAGTTTACGTGAGCAGTTCTTC.

The V and J genes are TRBV10-3 and TRBJ2-7; TRBD1 matches at 8 bases. The CDR3 is 16 amino acids. Germline CDR1 ENHRY, CDR2 SYGVKD. The trim removed 4 bases at V and 3 bases at J, leaving 11 bases unmatched. Here the CDR3 DNA reads TGTGCCATCAGTGGGGGTGACAGGGGCAATTTCTACGAGCAGTACTTC. The encoded protein is CAISGGDRGNFYEQYF.

The rearrangement uses TRBV20-1 and TRBJ2-1; TRBD1 matches 8 bases. This CDR3 contains 11 residues. The germline CDR1 and CDR2 sequences are DFQATT and SNEGSKA (reference sequence). The V gene end was trimmed by 4 bases and the J gene end by 15 bases; junction bases not matched to a gene: 8. The CDR3 DNA reads TGCAGTGCTACTCAGGGGGCGAGGGGGTTCTTC. As protein: CSATQGARGFF.

A few counts support this clone. The chain links TRBV24-1 to TRBJ1-2, with D possibly being TRBD1 (6 bases). This CDR3 contains 14 residues. V was cut by 5 bases and J by 1 base, with 10 bases left in between. In germline, CDR1 is KGHDR, CDR2 SFDVKD. The CDR3 here is CATSARGGNYGYTF. The CDR3 nucleotides read TGTGCCACCAGTGCCCGAGGGGGTAACTATGGCTACACCTTC.

The chain carries TRBV5-5 and TRBJ2-3, with TRBD2 identical over 8 bases. The CDR3 is made up of 15 amino acids. Germline V gene sequence: CDR1 SGHKS, CDR2 YYEKEE (reference sequence). The ends lost 1 base at V and 1 base at J; junction bases unmatched: 2. The CDR3 region is CASSLTGGGTDTQYF. The DNA for the CDR3 is TGTGCCAGCAGCTTGACCGGGGGGGGCACAGATACGCAGTATTTT.

This clone has just a few counts. The chain carries TRBV7-9 and TRBJ1-1; D not resolved. The CDR3 consists of 13 residues. Germline V gene lookup returns CDR1 SEHNR and CDR2 FQNEAQ (reference sequence). The V and J ends lost 4 bases and 5 bases respectively, with 11 bases between them. The CDR3 DNA follows: TGTGCCAGCAGCTCGGTTGTCGGGACTGAAGCTTTCTTT. Encoded protein: CASSSVVGTEAFF.

The chain links TRBV5-1 to TRBJ2-3; 7 nucleotides match TRBD1. With 3 bases clipped from V and 2 bases from J, the junction kept 15 bases outside the gene matches. The germline V gene has CDR1 SGHRS and CDR2 YFSETQ. The CDR3 is made up of 18 amino acids. The CDR3 nucleotides are TGCGCCAGCAGCTCGACTGACAAACGGGACAGATACACAGATACGCAGTATTTT. It codes for CASSSTDKRDRYTDTQYF.

V gene TRBV11-2 combines with J gene TRBJ2-1; 8 nucleotides align to TRBD2. Germline trimming cut 5 bases from V and 9 bases from J; bases unmatched to any gene: 12. CDR3 length: 15 amino acids. Germline CDR1 is SGHAT and CDR2 is FQNNGV. The CDR3 nucleotides read TGTGCCAGCAGCACCAGCGGGGGCCACCCCACTGAGCAGTTCTTC. This sequence encodes CASSTSGGHPTEQFF.